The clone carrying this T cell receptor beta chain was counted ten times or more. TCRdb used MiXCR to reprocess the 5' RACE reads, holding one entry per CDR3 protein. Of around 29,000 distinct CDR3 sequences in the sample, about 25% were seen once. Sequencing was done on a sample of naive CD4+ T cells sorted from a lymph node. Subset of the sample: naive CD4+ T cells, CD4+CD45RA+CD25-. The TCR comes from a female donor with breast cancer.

The CDR3 region is CASAQTAGTYEQYF. As DNA, the CDR3 is TGCGCCAGCGCCCAGACGGCAGGTACCTACGAGCAGTACTTC. This chain uses TRBV5-1 with TRBJ2-7, with no clear D. V was trimmed by 7 bases and J by 2 bases, leaving 16 bases between them. The CDR3 contains 14 residues. Germline V gene data show CDR1 as SGHRS and CDR2 as YFSETQ.